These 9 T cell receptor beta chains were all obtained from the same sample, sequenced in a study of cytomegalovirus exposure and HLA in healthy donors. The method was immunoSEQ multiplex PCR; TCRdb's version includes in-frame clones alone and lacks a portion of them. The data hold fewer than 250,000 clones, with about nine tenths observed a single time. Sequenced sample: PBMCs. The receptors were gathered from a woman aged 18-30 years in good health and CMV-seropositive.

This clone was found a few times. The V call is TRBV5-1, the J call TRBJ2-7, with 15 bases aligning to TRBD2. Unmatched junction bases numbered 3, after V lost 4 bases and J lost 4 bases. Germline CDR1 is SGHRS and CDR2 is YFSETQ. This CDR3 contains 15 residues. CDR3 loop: CASSEGTSGRYEQYF. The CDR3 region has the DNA TGCGCCAGCAGCGAAGGGACTAGCGGGAGGTACGAGCAGTACTTC.

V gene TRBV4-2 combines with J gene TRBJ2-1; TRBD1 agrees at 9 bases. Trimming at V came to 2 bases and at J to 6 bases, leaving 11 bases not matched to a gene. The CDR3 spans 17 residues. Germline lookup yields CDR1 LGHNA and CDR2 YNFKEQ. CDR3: CASSQTFPGQGVNEQFF. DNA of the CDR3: TGTGCCAGCAGCCAAACCTTTCCGGGACAGGGAGTCAATGAGCAGTTCTTC.

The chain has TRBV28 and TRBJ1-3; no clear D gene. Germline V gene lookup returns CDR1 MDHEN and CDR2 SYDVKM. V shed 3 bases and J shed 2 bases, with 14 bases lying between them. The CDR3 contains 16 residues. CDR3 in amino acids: CASSFSPPRAGNTIYF. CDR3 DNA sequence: TGTGCCAGCAGTTTTTCTCCCCCGAGGGCTGGAAACACCATATATTTT. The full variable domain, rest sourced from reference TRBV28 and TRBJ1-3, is DVKVTQSSRYLVKRTGEKVFLECVQDMDHENMFWYRQDPGLGLRLIYFSYDVKMKEKGDIPEGYSVSREKKERFSLILESASTNQTSMYLCASSFSPPRAGNTIYFGEGSWLTVV.

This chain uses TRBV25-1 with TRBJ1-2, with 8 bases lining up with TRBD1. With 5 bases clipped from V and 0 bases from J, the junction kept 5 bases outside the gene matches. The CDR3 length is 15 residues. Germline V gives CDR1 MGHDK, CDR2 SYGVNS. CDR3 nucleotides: TGTGCCAGCAGTCCCCAGGGGGCGCCTAACTATGGCTACACCTTC. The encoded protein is CASSPQGAPNYGYTF.

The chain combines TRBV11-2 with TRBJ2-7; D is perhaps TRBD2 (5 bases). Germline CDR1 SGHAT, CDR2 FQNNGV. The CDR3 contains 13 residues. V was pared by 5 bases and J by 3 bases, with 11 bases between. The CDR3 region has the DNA TGTGCCAGCAGCCTCCGGACTCTCTACGAGCAGTACTTC. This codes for CASSLRTLYEQYF.

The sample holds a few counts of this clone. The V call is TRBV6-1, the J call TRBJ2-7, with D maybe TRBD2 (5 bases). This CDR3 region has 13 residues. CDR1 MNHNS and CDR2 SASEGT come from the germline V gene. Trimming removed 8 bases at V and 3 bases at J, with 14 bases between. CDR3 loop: CASGGGLVYEQYF. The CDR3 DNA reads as TGTGCCAGCGGAGGAGGATTGGTCTACGAGCAGTACTTC.

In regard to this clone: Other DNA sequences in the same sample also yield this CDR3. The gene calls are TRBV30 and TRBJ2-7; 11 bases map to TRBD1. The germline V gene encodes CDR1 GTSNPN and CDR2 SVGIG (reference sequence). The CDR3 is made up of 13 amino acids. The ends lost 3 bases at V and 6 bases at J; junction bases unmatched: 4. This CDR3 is CAWSGQGAREQYF. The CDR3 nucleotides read TGTGCCTGGAGCGGACAGGGGGCGCGCGAGCAGTACTTC.

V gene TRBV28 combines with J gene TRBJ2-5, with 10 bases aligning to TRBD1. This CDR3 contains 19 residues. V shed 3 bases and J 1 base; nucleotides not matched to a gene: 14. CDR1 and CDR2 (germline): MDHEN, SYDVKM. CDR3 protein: CASSFLGSFRDRGQETQYF. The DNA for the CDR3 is TGTGCCAGCAGTTTTCTGGGATCTTTCCGGGACAGGGGCCAAGAGACCCAGTACTTC.

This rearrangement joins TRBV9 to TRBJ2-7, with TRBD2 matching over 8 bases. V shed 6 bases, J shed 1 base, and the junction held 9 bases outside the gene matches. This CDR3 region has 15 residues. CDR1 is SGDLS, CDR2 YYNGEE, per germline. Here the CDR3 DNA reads TGTGCCAGCACCTCCGGGGCGGGAGGTTCCTACGAGCAGTACTTC. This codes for CASTSGAGGSYEQYF.